This T cell receptor (beta chain) was documented in a study of T cells expressing NK-cell markers. Study-level background: Sequencing of TCR beta repertoires drew on sorted CD3+CD56+NKG2C+, CD3+CD56+NKG2C- and CD3+CD56-NKG2C+ T cells. In the group of eight sequenced donors, seven were HCMV-seropositive and one was seronegative. Study-wide points: Whether expanded NKG2C+ T cell clones were HCMV specific stayed uncertain.

The CDR3 loop spans 15 amino acids. Concerning this clonotype itself: Its antigen remains unidentified.

TCRdb re-called the 5' RACE reads and gives one entry per CDR3 protein, without DNA. This sample's table has about 260,000 distinct CDR3 sequences. The V and J genes are TRBV12-3 or TRBV12-4 and TRBJ2-2; the TCRdb D gene call, TRBD1, has no DNA to confirm it. The material sequenced was blood T cells: a sorted CD56 or NKG2C T cell subset, CD4+ or CD8+ T cells, or bulk PBMC T cells (not recorded which). This clonotype was obtained from a man between 18 and 29 years old in good health. CDR3: CASSLQQGAGGELFF.